What follows is one T cell receptor beta chain and its context. This table comes from immunoSEQ multiplex PCR, and its TCRdb copy is limited to in-frame clones, with some not included. The sample gives more than 45,000 clones, roughly 84% of which show up once; about 4.5% is in the top ten. This sample stems from a study of OX40 agonist ivuxolimab in advanced cancers. Study information: Patients received ivuxolimab, an agonistic anti-OX40 (CD134) antibody.

This receptor was identified in an adult with an advanced solid tumor such as melanoma, head and neck, liver or kidney cancer. Here the sequenced sample was CD4+ or CD8+ T cells sorted from blood, taken in a trial of the OX40 agonist ivuxolimab.

The CDR3 loop is CASSSQGHLKQPQHF. CDR3 nucleotides: TGTGCCAGCAGTTCACAGGGTCATCTGAAACAGCCCCAGCATTTT. The chain has TRBV27 and TRBJ1-5, with a tentative D call TRBD1 (6 bases). Trimming stripped 4 bases from V and 7 bases from J, with 17 bases between. Germline V gene data show CDR1 as MNHEY and CDR2 as SMNVEV (reference sequence). This CDR3 region has 15 residues.